The 25 T cell receptor beta chains below all came from one sample that was sequenced in a study of blood T cell repertoires in COVID-19. TCRdb's copy holds only in-frame clones and misses some; the assay was immunoSEQ multiplex PCR. The table lists about 330,000 clones, about 91% of them singletons. The sequenced sample was peripheral blood. All receptors derive from a young man with COVID-19, enrolled during active disease.

V gene TRBV5-6 combines with J gene TRBJ2-7, with a weak D call TRBD1 (6 bases). The CDR3 is 14 amino acids. Trimming pared 0 bases from V and 3 bases from J, leaving 10 bases between. Looked up from germline, CDR1 is SGHDT and CDR2 is YYEEEE. The CDR3 spells CASSLDRVDYEQYF. The DNA for the CDR3 is TGTGCCAGCAGCTTGGACAGGGTGGACTACGAGCAGTACTTC. Drawing the rest from reference TRBV5-6 and TRBJ2-7, the complete variable domain is DAGVTQSPTHLIKTRGQQVTLRCSPKSGHDTVSWYQQALGQGPQFIFQYYEEEERQRGNFPDRFSGHQFPNYSSELNVNALLLGDSALYLCASSLDRVDYEQYFGPGTRLTVT.

The chain couples TRBV7-2 to TRBJ2-1; D is unresolved. CDR1 is SGHTA, CDR2 FQGNSA, per germline. The CDR3 has 14 residues. Trimming stripped 5 bases from V and 1 base from J, with 9 bases between. This CDR3 is CASSGQESYNEQFF. The CDR3 DNA is TGTGCCAGCAGCGGGCAGGAATCCTACAATGAGCAGTTCTTC.

This clone was observed once. The chain recombines TRBV5-4 with TRBJ2-7; D is unresolved. The germline V and J ends were trimmed by 1 base and 3 bases, with 11 bases remaining between them. From germline, CDR1 is SGHNT and CDR2 YYREEE (reference sequence). The CDR3 has 14 residues. CDR3 sequence: CASSLSPVDYEQYF. In nucleotides, the CDR3 is TGTGCCAGCAGCTTGAGCCCTGTCGACTACGAGCAGTACTTC.

The genes are TRBV7-9 and TRBJ2-7; 8 positions match TRBD1. The germline V gene encodes CDR1 SEHNR and CDR2 FQNEAQ (reference sequence). V shed 5 bases, J shed 0 bases, and the junction held 9 bases outside the gene matches. This CDR3 is built from 16 residues. Written as DNA, the CDR3 is TGTGCCAGCAGCCTCGGACAGGGCCTTAGCTCCTACGAGCAGTACTTC. Translation gives CASSLGQGLSSYEQYF.

This clone was observed a single time. The sample holds other DNA sequences that translate to the same CDR3. The chain carries TRBV18 and TRBJ1-2, with 7 bases identical to TRBD1. With 3 bases clipped from V and 8 bases from J, the junction kept 6 bases outside the gene matches. The CDR3 is 13 amino acids. CDR1 KGHSH and CDR2 LQKENI come from the germline V gene. In DNA form, the CDR3 reads TGTGCCAGCTCACCCAGAGACAGGGAAGGCTACACCTTC. It is translated as CASSPRDREGYTF.

The genes are TRBV5-4 and TRBJ1-2; TRBD1 matches 8 bases. Germline V gene data show CDR1 as SGHNT and CDR2 as YYREEE (reference sequence). J lost 5 bases, V lost 6 bases, and 12 bases had no gene match. The CDR3 is made up of 15 amino acids. The CDR3 DNA sequence: TGTGCCAGCACCTTAGACAGGGGCACTCGTTATGGCTACACCTTC. Its translation: CASTLDRGTRYGYTF.

The chain carries TRBV4-3 and TRBJ2-7; a weak D match, TRBD1 (6 bases). Germline loops: CDR1 LGHNA, CDR2 YSLEER. The CDR3 contains 15 residues. Between the trimmed V and J ends, which lost 4 bases and 5 bases, there was a span of 18 bases. Here the CDR3 reads CASSLVPGAWDEQYF. DNA of the CDR3: TGCGCCAGCAGCCTCGTTCCAGGGGCTTGGGACGAGCAGTACTTC.

In its sample, this clone was seen a few times. This CDR3 is also generated by other DNA sequences in the sample. V is TRBV7-2 and J is TRBJ2-7, with 9 bases identical to TRBD1. Germline V lookup: CDR1 SGHTA, CDR2 FQGNSA. With 4 bases clipped from V and 4 bases from J, the junction kept 2 bases outside the gene matches. The CDR3 is 13 residues long. CDR3 nucleotide sequence: TGTGCCAGCAGCTCGACAGGGGGATACGAGCAGTACTTC. It encodes CASSSTGGYEQYF.

CDR3 in DNA: TGCGCCAGCAGCCAAATCGGAGGGAACACTGAAGCTTTCTTT. Protein: CASSQIGGNTEAFF. This chain connects TRBV4-1 to TRBJ1-1; D not resolved. This CDR3 is built from 14 residues. CDR1 and CDR2 (germline): MGHRA, YSYEKL. V lost 2 bases, J lost 1 base, and 8 bases lay in between.

The chain joins TRBV27 to TRBJ2-3; 8 nucleotides match TRBD2. V dropped 8 bases and J dropped 13; count of bases not matched to a gene: 14. Germline V gene data show CDR1 as MNHEY and CDR2 as SMNVEV (reference sequence). This CDR3 has 13 residues. As DNA, the CDR3 is TGTGCCAGCCGACCCCGAACGGGACTAGTCAAGTATTTT. It translates to CASRPRTGLVKYF.

The chain's CDR3 is CASIPTGRGRASFYNEQFF. The CDR3, as DNA: TGTGCCAGCATCCCAACGGGGCGCGGGAGGGCATCATTTTACAATGAGCAGTTCTTC. The V and J genes are TRBV13 and TRBJ2-1; 9 nucleotides line up with TRBD2. The ends lost 7 bases at V and 4 bases at J; junction bases unmatched: 20. The CDR3 is made up of 19 amino acids. Germline V CDR1 and CDR2: PRHDT, FYEKMQ (reference sequence).

In this sample, this clone turned up once. The V and J genes are TRBV27 and TRBJ2-7; TRBD1 agrees at 9 bases. The V and J ends lost 7 bases and 3 bases, in that order; junction bases with no gene match: 13. Germline V lookup: CDR1 MNHEY, CDR2 SMNVEV (reference sequence). The CDR3 loop spans 16 amino acids. In DNA, the CDR3 is TGTGCCAGCATCATGTCGGGACAGGGATGGGGCTACGAGCAGTACTTC. Residues: CASIMSGQGWGYEQYF.

The chain joins TRBV7-9 to TRBJ1-1; D possibly corresponds to TRBD1 (6 bases). The CDR3 extends over 14 amino acids. The V end was cut by 5 bases, the J end by 0 bases, with 10 bases between. In germline, CDR1 is SEHNR, CDR2 FQNEAQ (reference sequence). CDR3 nucleotides: TGTGCCAGCAGCGTGGACAGCGTGAACACTGAAGCTTTCTTT. It specifies CASSVDSVNTEAFF.

This clone was detected only once. The chain carries TRBV28 and TRBJ2-4; no reliable D call. There are 16 residues in the CDR3. Germline values: CDR1 MDHEN, CDR2 SYDVKM. Trimming removed 7 bases from V and 0 bases from J, with 16 bases in between. CDR3 residues: CASTHEADLAKNIQYF. CDR3 in DNA: TGTGCCAGCACCCACGAGGCAGATCTAGCCAAAAACATTCAGTACTTC.

This clone was seen just once. This rearrangement joins TRBV18 to TRBJ2-2; 7 bases fit TRBD2. Unmatched junction bases numbered 2, after V lost 1 base and J lost 0 bases. The germline V gene encodes CDR1 KGHSH and CDR2 LQKENI. This CDR3 contains 16 residues. The CDR3 sequence is CASSPRRGSNTGELFF. The CDR3 DNA reads TGTGCCAGCTCACCACGGCGGGGGTCGAACACCGGGGAGCTGTTTTTT.

Only one count was recorded for this clone. The chain employs TRBV28 and TRBJ1-1, with 10 bases matching TRBD1. V gave up 6 bases and J gave up 4 bases; unmatched junction bases: 8. Germline V gives CDR1 MDHEN, CDR2 SYDVKM. This CDR3 contains 15 residues. The DNA for the CDR3 is TGTGCCAGCAGCGTCTCGGGGACAGGGGTCACTGAAGCTTTCTTT. Encoded protein: CASSVSGTGVTEAFF.

J is TRBJ2-7 and V is TRBV5-1; TRBD1 matches at 7 bases. The V gene end was trimmed by 1 base and the J gene end by 0 bases; junction bases not matched to a gene: 10. This CDR3 has 17 amino acids. Germline V gene data show CDR1 as SGHRS and CDR2 as YFSETQ. The CDR3, as DNA: TGCGCCAGCAGCTTGCAAGGGGGCCCGCCTCGCTCCTACGAGCAGTACTTC. It is translated as CASSLQGGPPRSYEQYF.

The chain recombines TRBV4-1 with TRBJ1-5; no definite D call. Trimming removed 4 bases at V and 0 bases at J, with 10 bases between. Per germline, CDR1 MGHRA and CDR2 YSYEKL. This CDR3 spans 15 amino acids. The CDR3 DNA is TGCGCCAGCAGCCCGACTCTGGATAGCAATCAGCCCCAGCATTTT. It yields the protein CASSPTLDSNQPQHF.

The chain is built from TRBV18 and TRBJ2-2; TRBD1 agrees at 7 bases. V lost 5 bases to trimming and J lost 6 bases; unmatched junction nucleotides: 3. CDR1 is KGHSH, CDR2 LQKENI, per germline. The CDR3 runs 13 residues. The CDR3 coding sequence is TGTGCCAGCTCAGACAGGGATTCCGGGGAGCTGTTTTTT. It encodes CASSDRDSGELFF.

This chain links TRBV7-7 with TRBJ2-2, with 8 positions matching TRBD1. CDR3 size: 18 residues. V lost 0 bases to trimming and J lost 1 base; unmatched junction nucleotides: 7. Germline-derived CDR1 and CDR2 are SSHAT and FNYEAQ (reference sequence). The CDR3 DNA reads as TGTGCCAGCAGCTTAGCAACCCCGGGGACAGGGAACACCGGGGAGCTGTTTTTT. It yields the protein CASSLATPGTGNTGELFF.

This chain connects TRBV7-8 to TRBJ2-5, with TRBD2 matching over 7 bases. The CDR3 is 16 amino acids. V dropped 5 bases and J dropped 4; count of bases not matched to a gene: 13. Germline lookup yields CDR1 SGHVS and CDR2 FQNEAQ. The chain's CDR3 is CASSTPGASGRETQYF. The CDR3 DNA sequence: TGTGCCAGCAGCACACCCGGGGCTAGCGGACGAGAGACCCAGTACTTC.

The chain employs TRBV4-3 and TRBJ2-1; 11 nucleotides agree with TRBD2. Germline-derived CDR1 and CDR2 are LGHNA and YSLEER. V was clipped by 1 base and J by 4 bases; unmatched bases: 6. The CDR3 extends over 17 amino acids. The CDR3 reads CASSQGTLAGAYNEQFF. CDR3 nucleotides: TGCGCCAGCAGCCAAGGCACACTAGCGGGGGCATACAATGAGCAGTTCTTC.

This clone has a handful of counts. The CDR3 bases are TGTGCCAGCAGCTCCTCTGCCGGCTATGGCTACACCTTC. This gives the protein CASSSSAGYGYTF. This sequence joins TRBV6-2 or TRBV6-3 and TRBJ1-2; D ambiguous. Deletions cut 6 bases from V and 4 bases from J, with 12 bases between. This CDR3 comprises 13 residues. Per germline, CDR1 MNHEY and CDR2 SVGEGT.

The V gene is TRBV7-2, the J gene TRBJ1-1; TRBD1 is a possible D gene (5 bases). The V and J ends lost 1 base and 5 bases respectively, with 11 bases between them. CDR1 and CDR2 (germline): SGHTA, FQGNSA. CDR3 length: 14 residues. The CDR3 bases are TGTGCCAGCAGCTTAGTTGGGGGAGGAACTGAAGCTTTCTTT. This gives the protein CASSLVGGGTEAFF.

The chain combines TRBV11-2 with TRBJ1-5; D is unresolved. This CDR3 is built from 13 residues. Per germline, CDR1 SGHAT and CDR2 FQNNGV. Between the trimmed V and J ends, which lost 2 bases and 2 bases, there was a span of 4 bases. This chain's CDR3 is CASSLSGNQPQHF. CDR3 DNA sequence: TGTGCCAGCAGCTTATCGGGCAATCAGCCCCAGCATTTT.